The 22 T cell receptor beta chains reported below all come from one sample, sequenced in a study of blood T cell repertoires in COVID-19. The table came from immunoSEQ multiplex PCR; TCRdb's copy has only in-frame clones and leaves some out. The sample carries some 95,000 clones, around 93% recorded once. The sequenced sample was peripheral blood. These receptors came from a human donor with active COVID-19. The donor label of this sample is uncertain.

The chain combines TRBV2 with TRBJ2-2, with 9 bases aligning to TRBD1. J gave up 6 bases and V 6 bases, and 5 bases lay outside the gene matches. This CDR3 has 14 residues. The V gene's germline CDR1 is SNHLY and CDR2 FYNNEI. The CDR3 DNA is TGTGCCAGCAGGGCAACAGGGGGCCCCGGGGAGCTGTTTTTT. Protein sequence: CASRATGGPGELFF.

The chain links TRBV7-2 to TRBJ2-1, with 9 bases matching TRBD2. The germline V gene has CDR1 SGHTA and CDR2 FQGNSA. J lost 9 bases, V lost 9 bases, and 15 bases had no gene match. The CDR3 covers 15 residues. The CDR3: CASLQERGVGGEQFF. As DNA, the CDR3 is TGTGCCAGTTTACAAGAGCGGGGGGTGGGCGGTGAGCAGTTCTTC.

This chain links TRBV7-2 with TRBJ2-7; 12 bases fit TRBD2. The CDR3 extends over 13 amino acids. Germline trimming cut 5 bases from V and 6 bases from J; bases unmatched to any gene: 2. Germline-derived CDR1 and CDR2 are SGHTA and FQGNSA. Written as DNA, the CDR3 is TGTGCCAGCAGCCGACTAGCGGGGGTCGAGCAGTACTTC. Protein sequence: CASSRLAGVEQYF.

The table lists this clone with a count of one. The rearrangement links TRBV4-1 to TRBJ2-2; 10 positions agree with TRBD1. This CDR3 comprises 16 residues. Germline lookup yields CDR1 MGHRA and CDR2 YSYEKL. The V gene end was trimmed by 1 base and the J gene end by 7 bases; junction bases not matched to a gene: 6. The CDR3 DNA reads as TGCGCCAGCAGCCAAGGGGGGACAGGGGTTCACGGGGAGCTGTTTTTT. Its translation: CASSQGGTGVHGELFF.

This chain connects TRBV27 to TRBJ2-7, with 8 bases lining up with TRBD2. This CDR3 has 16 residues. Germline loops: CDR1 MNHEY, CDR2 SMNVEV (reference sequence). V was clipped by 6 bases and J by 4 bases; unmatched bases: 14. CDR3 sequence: CASRPHTGGPTYEQYF. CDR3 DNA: TGTGCCAGCAGACCGCACACGGGGGGGCCGACTTACGAGCAGTACTTC.

For the CDR3, the DNA is TGTGCCAGCAGTGTAGGGACAGGTGAAGGCAATCAGCCCCAGCATTTT. It codes for CASSVGTGEGNQPQHF. The chain combines TRBV6-1 with TRBJ1-5, with TRBD1 matching 8 bases. The V gene's germline CDR1 is MNHNS and CDR2 SASEGT. V lost 4 bases and J lost 2; bases outside the gene matches: 7. CDR3 length: 16 amino acids.

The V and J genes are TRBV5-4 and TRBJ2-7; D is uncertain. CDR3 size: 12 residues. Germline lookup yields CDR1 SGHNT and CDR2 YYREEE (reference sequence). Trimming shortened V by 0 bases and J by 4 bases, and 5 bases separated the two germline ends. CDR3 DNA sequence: TGTGCCAGCAGCTTGGACATTTACGAGCAGTACTTC. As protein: CASSLDIYEQYF.

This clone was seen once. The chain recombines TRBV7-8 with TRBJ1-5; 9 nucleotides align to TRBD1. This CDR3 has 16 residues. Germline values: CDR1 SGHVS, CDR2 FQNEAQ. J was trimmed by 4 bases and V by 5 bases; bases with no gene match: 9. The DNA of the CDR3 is TGTGCCAGCAGCATCCGGGGACAGGGATCAAATCAGCCCCAGCATTTT. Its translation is CASSIRGQGSNQPQHF. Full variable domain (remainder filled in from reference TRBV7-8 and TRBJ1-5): GAGVSQSPRYKVAKRGQDVALRCDPISGHVSLFWYQQALGQGPEFLTYFQNEAQLDKSGLPSDRFFAERPEGSVSTLKIQRTQQEDSAVYLCASSIRGQGSNQPQHFGDGTRLSIL.

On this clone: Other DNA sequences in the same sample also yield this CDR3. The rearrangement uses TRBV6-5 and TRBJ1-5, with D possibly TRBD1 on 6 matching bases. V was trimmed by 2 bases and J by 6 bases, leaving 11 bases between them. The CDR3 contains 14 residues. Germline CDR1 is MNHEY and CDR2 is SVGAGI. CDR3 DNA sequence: TGTGCCAGCAGTTACCGAGGGGGTGGTCAGCCCCAGCATTTT. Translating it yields CASSYRGGGQPQHF.

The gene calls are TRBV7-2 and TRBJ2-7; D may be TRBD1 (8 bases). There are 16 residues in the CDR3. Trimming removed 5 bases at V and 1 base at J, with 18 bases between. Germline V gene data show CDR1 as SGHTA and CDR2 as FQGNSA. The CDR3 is CASSRDRGGGSYEQYF. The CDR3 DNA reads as TGTGCCAGCAGCCGCGACAGGGGCGGGGGTTCCTACGAGCAGTACTTC.

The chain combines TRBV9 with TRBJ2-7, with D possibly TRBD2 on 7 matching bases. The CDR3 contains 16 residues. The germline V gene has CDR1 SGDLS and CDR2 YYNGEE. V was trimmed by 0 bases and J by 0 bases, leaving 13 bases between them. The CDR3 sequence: CASSVGGGSSSYEQYF. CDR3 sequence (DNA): TGTGCCAGCAGCGTAGGGGGGGGCTCCAGCTCCTACGAGCAGTACTTC.

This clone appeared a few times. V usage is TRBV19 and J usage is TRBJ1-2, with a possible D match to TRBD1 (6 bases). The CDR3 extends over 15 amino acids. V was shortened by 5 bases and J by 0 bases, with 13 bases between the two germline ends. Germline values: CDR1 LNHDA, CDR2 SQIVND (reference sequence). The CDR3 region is CASSARTDPNYGYTF. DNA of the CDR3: TGTGCCAGTAGTGCCCGGACAGACCCTAACTATGGCTACACCTTC.

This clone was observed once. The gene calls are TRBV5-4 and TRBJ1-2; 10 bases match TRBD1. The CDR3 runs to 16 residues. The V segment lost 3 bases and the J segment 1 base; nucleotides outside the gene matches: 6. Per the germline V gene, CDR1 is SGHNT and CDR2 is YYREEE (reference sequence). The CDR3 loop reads CASSSVRDRGNYGYTF. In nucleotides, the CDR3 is TGTGCCAGCAGCTCCGTCCGGGACAGGGGTAACTATGGCTACACCTTC.

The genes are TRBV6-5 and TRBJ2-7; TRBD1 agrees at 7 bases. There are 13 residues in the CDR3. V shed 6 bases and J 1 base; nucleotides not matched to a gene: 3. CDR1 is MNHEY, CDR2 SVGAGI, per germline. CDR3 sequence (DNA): TGTGCCAGCAGACGACAGGGATCCTACGAGCAGTACTTC. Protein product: CASRRQGSYEQYF.

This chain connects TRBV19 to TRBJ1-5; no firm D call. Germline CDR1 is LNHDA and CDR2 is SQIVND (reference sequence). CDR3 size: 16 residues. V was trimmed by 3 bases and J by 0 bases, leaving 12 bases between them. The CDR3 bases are TGTGCCAGTAGTATCATCACACTAATTAGCAATCAGCCCCAGCATTTT. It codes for CASSIITLISNQPQHF. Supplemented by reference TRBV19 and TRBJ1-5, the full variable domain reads DGGITQSPKYLFRKEGQNVTLSCEQNLNHDAMYWYRQDPGQGLRLIYYSQIVNDFQKGDIAEGYSVSREKKESFPLTVTSAQKNPTAFYLCASSIITLISNQPQHFGDGTRLSIL.

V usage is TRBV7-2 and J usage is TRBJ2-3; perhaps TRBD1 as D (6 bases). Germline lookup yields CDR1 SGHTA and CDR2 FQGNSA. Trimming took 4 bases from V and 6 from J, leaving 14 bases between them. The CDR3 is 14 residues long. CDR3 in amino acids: CASSSRTAHDTQYF. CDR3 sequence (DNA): TGTGCCAGCAGCTCCAGGACAGCTCACGATACGCAGTATTTT.

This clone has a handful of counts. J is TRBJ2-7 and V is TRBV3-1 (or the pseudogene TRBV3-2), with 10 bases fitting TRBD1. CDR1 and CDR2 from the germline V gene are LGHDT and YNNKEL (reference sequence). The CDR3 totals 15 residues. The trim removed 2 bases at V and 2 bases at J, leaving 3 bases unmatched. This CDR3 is CASSQPGTGAYEQYF. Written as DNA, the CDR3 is TGTGCCAGCAGCCAACCCGGGACAGGGGCCTACGAGCAGTACTTC.

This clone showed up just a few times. The CDR3 region is CASSYSTPNQPQHF. In nucleotides, the CDR3 is TGTGCCAGCAGTTACTCTACTCCGAATCAGCCCCAGCATTTT. The chain uses TRBV6-6 and TRBJ1-5; D remains ambiguous. The CDR3 totals 14 residues. Germline CDR1 and CDR2: MNHNY and SVGAGI (reference sequence). The V and J ends lost 0 bases and 4 bases respectively, with 7 bases between them.

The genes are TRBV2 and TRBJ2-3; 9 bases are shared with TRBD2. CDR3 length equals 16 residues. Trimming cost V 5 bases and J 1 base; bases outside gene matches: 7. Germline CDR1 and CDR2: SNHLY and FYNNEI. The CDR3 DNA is TGTGCCAGCAGTTTTCCTCTAGCGGGGCGCACAGATACGCAGTATTTT. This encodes CASSFPLAGRTDTQYF.

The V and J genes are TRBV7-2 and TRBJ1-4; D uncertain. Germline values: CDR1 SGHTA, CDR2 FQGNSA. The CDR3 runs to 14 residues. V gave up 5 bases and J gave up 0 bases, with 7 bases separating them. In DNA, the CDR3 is TGTGCCAGCAGCCCAGGATCAACTAATGAAAAACTGTTTTTT. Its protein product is CASSPGSTNEKLFF.

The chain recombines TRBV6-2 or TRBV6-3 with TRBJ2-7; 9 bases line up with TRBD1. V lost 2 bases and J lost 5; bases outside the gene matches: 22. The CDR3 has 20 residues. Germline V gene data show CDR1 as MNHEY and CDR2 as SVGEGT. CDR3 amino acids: CASSYGIGTGLLGSGNEQYF. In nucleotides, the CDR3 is TGTGCCAGCAGTTACGGGATCGGGACAGGGCTTCTGGGGAGTGGTAACGAGCAGTACTTC.

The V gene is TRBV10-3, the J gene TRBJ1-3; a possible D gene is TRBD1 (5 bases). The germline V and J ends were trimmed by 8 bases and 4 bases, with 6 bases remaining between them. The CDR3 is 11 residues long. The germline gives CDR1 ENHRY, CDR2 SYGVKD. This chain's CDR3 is CAIGGGNTIYF. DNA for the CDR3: TGTGCCATCGGGGGGGGAAACACCATATATTTT.